The next 29 T cell receptor beta chains were all read from a single sample in a study of shared clonotypes between healthy human individuals. Clones were sequenced by immunoSEQ multiplex PCR, and TCRdb holds only the in-frame ones, with some missing. The sample lists roughly 2,300,000 clones, about nine tenths occurring once. The sample comprised naive CD4+ T cells from PBMCs. Indicated subset: CD45RA+ positively selected. The receptors originated from a man aged 18 to 30 in good health. Some clones in this sample may be carry-over from other donors' samples.

The CDR3 region has the DNA TGTGCCAGCAGTGTGGTGTCAGCTCAAGAGACCCAGTACTTC. As protein: CASSVVSAQETQYF. The V and J genes are TRBV2 and TRBJ2-5; no definite D call. Looked up from germline, CDR1 is SNHLY and CDR2 is FYNNEI. CDR3 length: 14 amino acids. Between the trimmed V and J ends, which lost 4 bases and 2 bases, there was a span of 11 bases.

This clone was seen a single time. The rearrangement uses TRBV6-1 and TRBJ2-6; the match to TRBD1 covers 8 bases. The V segment lost 4 bases and the J segment 0 bases; nucleotides outside the gene matches: 8. Germline values: CDR1 MNHNS, CDR2 SASEGT. The CDR3 runs 18 residues. The CDR3 protein is CASSARDRTFSGANVLTF. The CDR3 DNA sequence: TGTGCCAGCAGTGCCCGGGACAGGACCTTCTCTGGGGCCAACGTCCTGACTTTC.

The sample holds one count of this clone. V usage is TRBV19 and J usage is TRBJ2-7; the match to TRBD1 covers 12 bases. The germline V gene has CDR1 LNHDA and CDR2 SQIVND (reference sequence). The CDR3 runs 15 residues. V lost 4 bases to trimming and J lost 7 bases; unmatched junction nucleotides: 8. CDR3 nucleotide sequence: TGTGCCAGTAGTAATCGGGGACAGGGGGCGCCGGAGCAGTACTTC. Its translation is CASSNRGQGAPEQYF. Full variable domain (outside the CDR3, taken from reference TRBV19 and TRBJ2-7): DGGITQSPKYLFRKEGQNVTLSCEQNLNHDAMYWYRQDPGQGLRLIYYSQIVNDFQKGDIAEGYSVSREKKESFPLTVTSAQKNPTAFYLCASSNRGQGAPEQYFGPGTRLTVT.

This chain's CDR3 is CASSDETSRQFF. The DNA for the CDR3 is TGTGCCAGCAGTGACGAGACGTCCCGACAGTTCTTC. This chain uses TRBV2 with TRBJ2-1; D unclear. Trimming pared 3 bases from V and 13 bases from J, leaving 13 bases between. The CDR3 has 12 residues. The germline V gene has CDR1 SNHLY and CDR2 FYNNEI.

The genes are TRBV30 and TRBJ2-1; unclear D gene. Deletions cut 1 base from V and 15 bases from J, with 10 bases between. CDR3 length: 10 residues. Germline V gene lookup returns CDR1 GTSNPN and CDR2 SVGIG (reference sequence). CDR3 protein: CAWSEEVTFF. The CDR3, as DNA: TGTGCCTGGAGTGAAGAAGTCACGTTCTTC. Drawing the rest from reference TRBV30 and TRBJ2-1, the complete variable domain is SQTIHQWPATLVQPVGSPLSLECTVEGTSNPNLYWYRQAAGRGLQLLFYSVGIGQISSEVPQNLSASRPQDRQFILSSKKLLLSDSGFYLCAWSEEVTFFGPGTRLTVL.

The rearrangement links TRBV6-1 to TRBJ1-1; perhaps TRBD1 as D (6 bases). Trimming pared 8 bases from V and 1 base from J, leaving 14 bases between. CDR1 MNHNS and CDR2 SASEGT come from the germline V gene. The CDR3 runs 14 residues. Here the CDR3 DNA reads TGTGCCAGCCGTCCGGGGACACCGAACACTGAAGCTTTCTTT. It encodes CASRPGTPNTEAFF.

This chain links TRBV28 with TRBJ2-7; 7 nucleotides agree with TRBD2. This CDR3 has 14 amino acids. The V gene's germline CDR1 is MDHEN and CDR2 SYDVKM. V dropped 3 bases and J dropped 2; count of bases not matched to a gene: 4. The CDR3 here is CASSFASGTYEQYF. The CDR3 DNA follows: TGTGCCAGCAGTTTTGCTAGCGGCACCTACGAGCAGTACTTC. Based on the CDR3 plus reference TRBV28 and TRBJ2-7, the full variable domain is DVKVTQSSRYLVKRTGEKVFLECVQDMDHENMFWYRQDPGLGLRLIYFSYDVKMKEKGDIPEGYSVSREKKERFSLILESASTNQTSMYLCASSFASGTYEQYFGPGTRLTVT.

CDR3 nucleotide sequence: TGTGCCAGCAGTTTAGTTAGTGTTCAGGGGTCGCGGCCTGAAGCTTTCTTT. Protein: CASSLVSVQGSRPEAFF. This sequence joins TRBV28 and TRBJ1-1, with D possibly being TRBD1 (6 bases). This CDR3 comprises 17 residues. With 2 bases removed from V and 6 bases from J, the gap between germline ends came to 22 bases. Looked up from germline, CDR1 is MDHEN and CDR2 is SYDVKM.

This chain links TRBV21-1 with TRBJ1-2; TRBD1 is the table's D call, not checked against the DNA. TRBV21-1 represents a pseudogene. The CDR3 extends over 13 amino acids. In DNA, the CDR3 is TGTGCCAGCAGCAAAGCACAGGACTATGGCTACACCTTC. Protein sequence: CASSKAQDYGYTF.

Only one count was recorded for this clone. The rearrangement uses TRBV19 and TRBJ1-4; D is unresolved. This CDR3 region has 15 residues. The germline CDR1 and CDR2 sequences are LNHDA and SQIVND (reference sequence). Trimming pared 7 bases from V and 0 bases from J, leaving 12 bases between. As DNA, the CDR3 is TGTGCCAGTACCTTAAAGCCTGCAACTAATGAAAAACTGTTTTTT. Amino acid sequence: CASTLKPATNEKLFF.

Here the CDR3 DNA reads TGTGCCACCAGCAGAGGTTCAGGGGGCAGTGGAAACACCATATATTTT. This sequence encodes CATSRGSGGSGNTIYF. The V call is TRBV15, the J call TRBJ1-3; TRBD1 aligns across 8 bases. Looked up from germline, CDR1 is LNHNV and CDR2 is YYDKDF (reference sequence). J was trimmed by 3 bases and V by 1 base; bases with no gene match: 5. The CDR3 has 16 amino acids.

This clone occurred a few times. CDR3 residues: CASIRTDSNQPQHF. CDR3 bases: TGTGCCAGCATTAGGACGGACAGCAATCAGCCCCAGCATTTT. The chain employs TRBV6-1 and TRBJ1-5; D not resolved. CDR1 is MNHNS and CDR2 is SASEGT in the germline V gene. Trimming removed 7 bases from V and 1 base from J, with 11 bases in between. This CDR3 is built from 14 residues.

The chain employs TRBV28 and TRBJ1-4; D is ambiguous. V was cut by 4 bases and J by 6 bases, with 6 bases left in between. The germline CDR1 and CDR2 sequences are MDHEN and SYDVKM. There are 12 residues in the CDR3. CDR3 sequence (DNA): TGTGCCAGCAGTTCCGGGGATGAAAAACTGTTTTTT. This gives the protein CASSSGDEKLFF.

This rearrangement joins TRBV4-3 to TRBJ1-3; tentative D call: TRBD1 (6 bases). The germline V gene has CDR1 LGHNA and CDR2 YSLEER. V shed 0 bases and J shed 9 bases, with 12 bases lying between them. The CDR3 length is 14 residues. The chain's CDR3 is CASSQDQGSRTIYF. CDR3 in DNA: TGCGCCAGCAGCCAAGATCAGGGGTCTCGCACCATATATTTT.

This chain connects TRBV6-6 to TRBJ2-1; 10 bases align to TRBD2. CDR1 and CDR2 (germline): MNHNY, SVGAGI (reference sequence). The CDR3 totals 14 residues. V was clipped by 3 bases and J by 6 bases; unmatched bases: 2. This CDR3 reads CASSYTSGTNEQFF. The CDR3 DNA reads as TGTGCCAGCAGTTATACTAGCGGGACCAATGAGCAGTTCTTC.

The chain has TRBV9 and TRBJ1-1; perhaps TRBD1 as D (5 bases). The ends were cut back, 0 bases at V and 8 bases at J, with 14 bases in the middle. The CDR3 is 14 amino acids. Germline V gene sequence: CDR1 SGDLS, CDR2 YYNGEE. In nucleotides, the CDR3 is TGTGCCAGCAGCGTAGCCCCATGGGGGGGGGAAGCTTTCTTT. Translation: CASSVAPWGGEAFF.

This clone is a singleton in its sample. J is TRBJ2-3 and V is TRBV28, with 7 bases fitting TRBD2. The CDR3 extends over 16 amino acids. V was clipped by 1 base and J by 9 bases; unmatched bases: 13. CDR1 is MDHEN, CDR2 SYDVKM, per germline. CDR3 nucleotide sequence: TGTGCCAGCAGTTTATTCAGGCAGGGCCTCGGGGGGACGCAGTATTTT. Translating gives CASSLFRQGLGGTQYF.

The chain is built from TRBV9 and TRBJ2-5; TRBD1 agrees at 7 bases. J gave up 4 bases and V 3 bases, and 12 bases lay outside the gene matches. The CDR3 length is 16 residues. Germline CDR1 and CDR2: SGDLS and YYNGEE. This chain's CDR3 is CASSAHPGGVGETQYF. The CDR3 DNA sequence: TGTGCCAGCAGCGCCCACCCAGGGGGAGTAGGAGAGACCCAGTACTTC.

The chain uses TRBV4-3 and TRBJ2-5, with TRBD2 matching 8 bases. CDR3 length equals 14 residues. Germline assignment: CDR1 LGHNA and CDR2 YSLEER. After removal of 1 base from V and 5 bases from J, the junction contained 3 bases not matched to a gene. The CDR3 coding sequence is TGCGCCAGCAGCCAAGGACTAGCGAGGGAGACCCAGTACTTC. Its protein is CASSQGLARETQYF.

The rearrangement uses TRBV27 and TRBJ2-3; D call uncertain. Germline V CDR1 and CDR2: MNHEY, SMNVEV (reference sequence). V was cut by 8 bases and J by 3 bases, with 12 bases left in between. The CDR3 has 13 residues. The CDR3 DNA reads as TGTGCCAGCCGTGCAGTGCTGACAGATACGCAGTATTTT. Its protein product is CASRAVLTDTQYF.

CDR3 amino acids: CASSPEDRTPEAFF. As DNA, the CDR3 is TGCGCCAGCAGCCCCGAGGACAGAACTCCTGAAGCTTTCTTT. This rearrangement joins TRBV5-1 to TRBJ1-1; TRBD1 might be the D (6 bases). The germline V gene encodes CDR1 SGHRS and CDR2 YFSETQ. Trimming left V 4 bases short and J 6 bases short, with 16 bases between. The CDR3 runs to 14 residues.

This clone was counted a single time. The genes are TRBV7-9 and TRBJ1-1, with no clear D. V was cut by 6 bases and J by 6 bases, with 11 bases left in between. The CDR3 consists of 12 residues. Germline V lookup: CDR1 SEHNR, CDR2 FQNEAQ (reference sequence). The CDR3 loop is CASRDPPPEAFF. The CDR3 DNA is TGTGCCAGCAGGGACCCTCCCCCTGAAGCTTTCTTT.

The rearrangement uses TRBV5-4 and TRBJ2-7; possible D gene TRBD1, 5 bases. This CDR3 region has 15 residues. The germline CDR1 and CDR2 sequences are SGHNT and YYREEE (reference sequence). Trimming took off 3 bases at V and 0 bases at J, with 13 bases between the two ends. This CDR3 reads CASSSGRDNSYEQYF. The CDR3 DNA is TGTGCCAGCAGCTCGGGCAGGGATAACTCCTACGAGCAGTACTTC.

V gene TRBV7-9 combines with J gene TRBJ2-6; 9 bases align to TRBD1. This CDR3 region has 18 residues. V lost 7 bases, J lost 0 bases, and 10 bases stayed unmatched. The germline CDR1 and CDR2 sequences are SEHNR and FQNEAQ (reference sequence). The CDR3 DNA is TGTGCCAGCAAGACCCGGGACAGGGATGACTCTGGGGCCAACGTCCTGACTTTC. This translates into CASKTRDRDDSGANVLTF.

The chain recombines TRBV5-5 with TRBJ1-5; perhaps TRBD1 as D (5 bases). Germline CDR1 SGHKS, CDR2 YYEKEE (reference sequence). There are 17 residues in the CDR3. V lost 2 bases to trimming and J lost 5 bases, with 20 bases between them. The CDR3 is CASSLRSRPGGDQPQHF. DNA for the CDR3: TGTGCCAGCAGCTTAAGGAGTAGACCGGGAGGGGATCAGCCCCAGCATTTT.

CDR3 coding DNA: TGTGCCAGCTCTACAGGCCCCGGGGGATACGAGCAGTACTTC. This codes for CASSTGPGGYEQYF. This chain links TRBV6-6 with TRBJ2-7; TRBD2 is a possible D gene (6 bases). V dropped 8 bases and J dropped 4 bases, with 18 bases sitting between them. The V gene's germline CDR1 is MNHNY and CDR2 SVGAGI (reference sequence). This CDR3 has 14 residues.

This clone was found once. This rearrangement joins TRBV6-1 to TRBJ2-5; 8 bases line up with TRBD1. With the DNA end fitting TRBJ2-7 better, the J assignment may be wrong. There are 14 residues in the CDR3. CDR1 and CDR2 from the germline V gene are MNHNS and SASEGT. CDR3 DNA: TGTGCCAGCATAAGACAGGGGCTCTCCTACGAGCAGTACTTC. Residues: CASIRQGLSYEQYF.

The gene calls are TRBV25-1 and TRBJ1-1; D possibly corresponds to TRBD1 (5 bases). V was shortened by 1 base and J by 3 bases, with 15 bases between the two germline ends. The CDR3 is made up of 16 amino acids. In germline, CDR1 is MGHDK, CDR2 SYGVNS. The CDR3, as DNA: TGTGCCAGCAGTGAATCTAAGGGCAGGGTTTACACTGAAGCTTTCTTT. It yields the protein CASSESKGRVYTEAFF.

The rearrangement joins TRBV9 to TRBJ2-3; D gene unclear. Germline V gives CDR1 SGDLS, CDR2 YYNGEE. The ends were cut back, 4 bases at V and 0 bases at J, with 15 bases in the middle. The CDR3 extends over 16 amino acids. The CDR3 DNA is TGTGCCAGCAGCCCGCGTGGGTACGCTAGCACAGATACGCAGTATTTT. This codes for CASSPRGYASTDTQYF.